The following is a TCR beta chain sequence with its context. What it recognizes is unknown. V gave up 9 bases and J gave up 4 bases, with 18 bases separating them. The CDR3 loop spans 14 amino acids. In germline, CDR1 is SNHLY, CDR2 FYNNEI. The source of the sample is a study of shared clonotypes between healthy human individuals. Study details: Per donor, three plates held CD4 naive cells, three held CD4 memory, two held CD8 naive and one held CD8 memory. Findings and limits, study-wide: Memory subsets generally showed smaller estimated richness than naive subsets did.

CD4+ cells yielded CD45RA+ naive and CD45RA-negative memory subsets. An assay was performed, and its level was deep. The data were produced by immunoSEQ multiplex PCR, yet TCRdb's version contains in-frame clones alone and is incomplete. The sample has about 1.5 million clones, 95% to 99% seen once. This TCR derives from a man aged 25 to 40 in good health. The chain couples TRBV2 to TRBJ2-5; D may be TRBD2 (6 bases). The specimen was naive CD4+ T cells sorted from blood. Subset: CD45RA+ positively selected. The CDR3 is CASADSMRGETQYF. The CDR3 DNA is TGTGCCAGTGCCGACTCAATGCGGGGAGAGACCCAGTACTTC.